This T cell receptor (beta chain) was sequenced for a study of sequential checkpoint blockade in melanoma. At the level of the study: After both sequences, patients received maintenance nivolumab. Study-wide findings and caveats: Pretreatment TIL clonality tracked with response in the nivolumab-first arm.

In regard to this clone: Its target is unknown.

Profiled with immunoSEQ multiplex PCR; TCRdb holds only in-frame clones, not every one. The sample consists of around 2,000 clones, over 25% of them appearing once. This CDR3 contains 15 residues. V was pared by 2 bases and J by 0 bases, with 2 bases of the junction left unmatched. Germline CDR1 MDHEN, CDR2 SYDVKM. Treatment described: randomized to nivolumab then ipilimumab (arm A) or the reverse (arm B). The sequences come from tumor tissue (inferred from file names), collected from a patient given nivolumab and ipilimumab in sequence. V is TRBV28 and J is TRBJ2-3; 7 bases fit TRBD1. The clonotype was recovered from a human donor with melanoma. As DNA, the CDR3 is TGTGCCAGCAGTTTAGAGGGGGCTAGCACAGATACGCAGTATTTT. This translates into CASSLEGASTDTQYF.